Following are 15 T cell receptor beta chains from one sample sequenced in a study of cytomegalovirus exposure and HLA in healthy donors. PCR was performed using 60 Vbeta and 13 Jbeta primers. Repertoires were generated with immunoSEQ multiplex PCR, while TCRdb's copy carries only in-frame clones and drops some. The sample includes about 110,000 clones, about three quarters of them seen just once. Source material: PBMCs. The origin of the receptors is a woman in her fifties or sixties in good health and CMV-seropositive.

On this clone itself: The junction departs from germline at one end; a sequencing error may be responsible. This chain connects TRBV7-9 to TRBJ1-2; D possibly corresponds to TRBD1 (6 bases). Germline values: CDR1 SEHNR, CDR2 FQNEAQ (reference sequence). This CDR3 is 14 amino acids long. The CDR3 sequence is CSSSLFSGDYGYTF. The CDR3 nucleotides are TGTTCCAGCAGCTTGTTCTCAGGGGACTATGGCTACACCTTC.

This sequence joins TRBV4-1 and TRBJ2-7; D perhaps matches TRBD2 (5 bases). The CDR3 runs to 13 residues. Looked up from germline, CDR1 is MGHRA and CDR2 is YSYEKL. The V gene lost 1 base and the J gene lost 6 bases, with 10 bases spanning the gap. The chain's CDR3 is CASSQGRSGEQYF. The CDR3 bases are TGCGCCAGCAGCCAAGGTAGAAGCGGCGAGCAGTACTTC.

There are a few counts of this clone. The J gene is TRBJ2-3, the V gene TRBV27, with TRBD2 as a possible D gene (6 bases). V shed 6 bases and J shed 0 bases, with 16 bases lying between them. There are 16 residues in the CDR3. Germline values: CDR1 MNHEY, CDR2 SMNVEV (reference sequence). The CDR3 nucleotides are TGTGCCAGCAGACGGGTGGGGGGTTCTAGCACAGATACGCAGTATTTT. It translates to CASRRVGGSSTDTQYF.

This clone showed up just a few times. J is TRBJ1-3 and V is TRBV13; D remains unclear. Germline V lookup: CDR1 PRHDT, CDR2 FYEKMQ (reference sequence). V lost 7 bases and J 4 bases, leaving 14 bases between the germline ends. The CDR3 has 14 residues. CDR3 residues: CASTSRGSGNTIYF. The CDR3 bases are TGTGCCAGCACCTCCCGCGGGTCCGGAAACACCATATATTTT.

The chain joins TRBV1 to TRBJ2-3; TRBD2, as called in the table, went unchecked against the DNA. TRBV1 is given as a pseudogene. This CDR3 region has 15 residues. This CDR3 reads CTSSQDREGGHTQYF. DNA for the CDR3: TGCACCAGCAGCCAAGATCGGGAGGGGGGGCATACGCAGTATTTT.

The chain couples TRBV6-5 to TRBJ2-3; D gene ambiguous. V lost 2 bases, J lost 5 bases, and 17 bases lay in between. This CDR3 is built from 16 residues. Germline V gene sequence: CDR1 MNHEY, CDR2 SVGAGI. The CDR3 reads CASSYGSGPGGDTQYF. Written as DNA, the CDR3 is TGTGCCAGCAGTTACGGTTCAGGCCCCGGTGGAGATACGCAGTATTTT.

The rearrangement uses TRBV5-1 and TRBJ2-3, with D perhaps matching TRBD2 (7 bases). From germline, CDR1 is SGHRS and CDR2 YFSETQ. Trimming took off 2 bases at V and 4 bases at J, with 11 bases between the two ends. The CDR3 consists of 14 residues. CDR3 bases: TGCGCCAGCAGCTTCGGGGGGCTGGCAGATACGCAGTATTTT. It translates to CASSFGGLADTQYF.

CDR3 residues: CASSLEGAGNQPQHF. The CDR3 DNA sequence: TGTGCCAGCAGTTTAGAGGGCGCGGGCAATCAGCCCCAGCATTTT. This rearrangement joins TRBV28 to TRBJ1-5; no definite D call. Trimming removed 2 bases at V and 2 bases at J, with 10 bases between. This CDR3 comprises 15 residues. Looked up from germline, CDR1 is MDHEN and CDR2 is SYDVKM.

The chain links TRBV27 to TRBJ1-5; D is undetermined. V lost 2 bases to trimming and J lost 5 bases, with 7 bases between them. CDR3 length: 13 amino acids. Germline lookup yields CDR1 MNHEY and CDR2 SMNVEV (reference sequence). This chain's CDR3 is CASSLQDDQPQHF. DNA for the CDR3: TGTGCCAGCAGTTTACAGGATGATCAGCCCCAGCATTTT.

The table lists this clone with a few counts. The rearrangement uses TRBV10-3 and TRBJ2-7; TRBD1 agrees at 10 bases. There are 14 residues in the CDR3. The germline gives CDR1 ENHRY, CDR2 SYGVKD. J lost 2 bases, V lost 8 bases, and 6 bases had no gene match. For the CDR3, the DNA is TGTGCCATCGGGACAGGGGTTTATCCCTACGAGCAGTACTTC. This translates into CAIGTGVYPYEQYF.

The CDR3 sequence is CAWSWARSYEQYF. The CDR3 DNA sequence: TGTGCCTGGAGCTGGGCCCGCTCCTACGAGCAGTACTTC. The chain has TRBV30 and TRBJ2-7; D call uncertain. V was cut by 3 bases and J by 0 bases, with 9 bases left in between. Germline values: CDR1 GTSNPN, CDR2 SVGIG (reference sequence). The CDR3 totals 13 residues.

V usage is TRBV2 and J usage is TRBJ2-7; D call uncertain. This CDR3 has 14 residues. Per the germline V gene, CDR1 is SNHLY and CDR2 is FYNNEI. Between the trimmed V and J ends, which lost 6 bases and 6 bases, there was a span of 18 bases. The CDR3 DNA sequence: TGTGCCAGCAGACCACAGATCCTTGCAGGCGAGCAGTACTTC. This codes for CASRPQILAGEQYF. Variable domain in full (rest from reference TRBV2 and TRBJ2-7): EPEVTQTPSHQVTQMGQEVILRCVPISNHLYFYWYRQILGQKVEFLVSFYNNEISEKSEIFDDQFSVERPDGSNFTLKIRSTKLEDSAMYFCASRPQILAGEQYFGPGTRLTVT.

This clone occurred many times. The rearrangement uses TRBV2 and TRBJ2-7; 13 nucleotides match TRBD2. The CDR3 runs to 15 residues. V trimming: 1 base; J trimming: 4 bases; junction bases outside the gene matches: 1. Germline-derived CDR1 and CDR2 are SNHLY and FYNNEI. The CDR3 region has the DNA TGTGCCAGCAGTGAAGGGGGACTAGCGGGGTACGAGCAGTACTTC. It encodes CASSEGGLAGYEQYF.

This clone was recorded a few times. The rearrangement uses TRBV27 and TRBJ1-6; the D gene is possibly TRBD1 (6 bases). From germline, CDR1 is MNHEY and CDR2 SMNVEV (reference sequence). The CDR3 is 16 amino acids. Trimming cost V 2 bases and J 6 bases, with 14 bases left between them. CDR3 amino acids: CASSLVRTDPNSPLHF. CDR3 DNA sequence: TGTGCCAGCAGTTTAGTCAGGACAGACCCTAATTCACCCCTCCACTTT.

This clone was found a few times. This chain uses TRBV28 with TRBJ2-5; TRBD1 matches 8 bases. The DNA end is more similar to TRBJ2-7, so the J call may be wrong. CDR1 is MDHEN, CDR2 SYDVKM, per germline. The CDR3 loop spans 11 amino acids. CDR3 bases: TGTGCCAGCGGACAGGGATACGAGCAGTACTTC. As protein: CASGQGYEQYF.